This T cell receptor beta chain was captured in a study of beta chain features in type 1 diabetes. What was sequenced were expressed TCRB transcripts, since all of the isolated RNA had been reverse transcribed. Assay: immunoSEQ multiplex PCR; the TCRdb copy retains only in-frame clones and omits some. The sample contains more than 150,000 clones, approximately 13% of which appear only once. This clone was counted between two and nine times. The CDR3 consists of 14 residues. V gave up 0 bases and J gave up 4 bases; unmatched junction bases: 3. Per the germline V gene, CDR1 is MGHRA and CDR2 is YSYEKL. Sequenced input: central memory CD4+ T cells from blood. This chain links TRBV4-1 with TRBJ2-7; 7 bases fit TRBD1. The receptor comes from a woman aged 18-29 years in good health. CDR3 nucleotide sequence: TGCGCCAGCAGCCAAGAACAGGGGAAATACGAGCAGTACTTC. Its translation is CASSQEQGKYEQYF.